Each of the 17 T cell receptor beta chains below was sequenced from the same sample in a study of cytomegalovirus exposure and HLA in healthy donors. PCR used 60 Vbeta primers and 13 Jbeta primers. Profiled with immunoSEQ multiplex PCR; TCRdb holds only in-frame clones, not every one. The sample shows some 160,000 clones, around 10% of them seen only once. Source material: PBMCs. Receptor source: a male donor in good health and CMV-seronegative.

This chain links TRBV27 with TRBJ2-2, with D uncertain. The CDR3 loop spans 12 amino acids. V was trimmed by 5 bases and J by 6 bases, leaving 7 bases between them. Germline-derived CDR1 and CDR2 are MNHEY and SMNVEV (reference sequence). Here the CDR3 reads CASSRVPGELFF. The CDR3 region has the DNA TGTGCCAGCAGTCGTGTTCCCGGGGAGCTGTTTTTT.

This clone was counted a few times. The genes are TRBV7-2 and TRBJ1-2; D call uncertain. V shed 3 bases and J shed 6 bases, with 17 bases lying between them. The CDR3 contains 15 residues. Germline CDR1 is SGHTA and CDR2 is FQGNSA. The CDR3 loop reads CASSLVSRKGHGYTF. The CDR3, as DNA: TGTGCCAGCAGCTTGGTGAGCAGGAAAGGCCATGGCTACACCTTC.

As for this clone: At one end, the junction sequence differs from germline, possibly due to a read error. V and J are TRBV7-9 and TRBJ1-2; TRBD1 agrees at 8 bases. In germline, CDR1 is SEHNR, CDR2 FQNEAQ (reference sequence). This CDR3 is built from 13 residues. CDR3 in DNA: TGTGCCAACAGCTTAGGGACAGGCTATGGCTACACCTTC. It encodes CANSLGTGYGYTF.

The chain couples TRBV9 to TRBJ2-7; 8 bases match TRBD1. Germline V gives CDR1 SGDLS, CDR2 YYNGEE. The ends lost 4 bases at V and 2 bases at J; junction bases unmatched: 8. The CDR3 extends over 15 amino acids. The CDR3: CASSPRQGLPYEQYF. The CDR3 bases are TGTGCCAGCAGCCCTCGACAGGGGCTTCCCTACGAGCAGTACTTC. The full variable domain, in which reference TRBV9 and TRBJ2-7 provide the parts outside the CDR3, is DSGVTQTPKHLITATGQRVTLRCSPRSGDLSVYWYQQSLDQGLQFLIQYYNGEERAKGNILERFSAQQFPDLHSELNLSSLELGDSALYFCASSPRQGLPYEQYFGPGTRLTVT.

Only a few counts were recorded for this clone. This chain connects TRBV11-2 to TRBJ2-1; 10 nucleotides agree with TRBD1. Germline CDR1 SGHAT, CDR2 FQNNGV. Trimming at V came to 5 bases and at J to 8 bases, leaving 9 bases not matched to a gene. The length of the CDR3 is 15 residues. The CDR3 region has the DNA TGTGCCAGCAGCCCTAGACAGGGGGCGAAGGATGAGCAGTTCTTC. It translates to CASSPRQGAKDEQFF.

V gene TRBV21-1 combines with J gene TRBJ2-3; the DNA was not compared with TRBD2, the D call given in the table. TRBV21-1 represents a pseudogene. This CDR3 spans 18 amino acids. CDR3 in DNA: TGTGCCAGCAGCAAAAGCTGGAGCGGGTCTCTTGAATCAGATACGCAGTATTTT. It yields the protein CASSKSWSGSLESDTQYF.

This rearrangement joins TRBV19 to TRBJ1-1; no firm D call. The CDR3 contains 12 residues. Germline V gene lookup returns CDR1 LNHDA and CDR2 SQIVND (reference sequence). V lost 7 bases and J 0 bases, leaving 6 bases between the germline ends. The CDR3 is CASNSLNTEAFF. CDR3 nucleotides: TGTGCCAGTAATTCTCTGAACACTGAAGCTTTCTTT.

This rearrangement joins TRBV27 to TRBJ2-3; maybe TRBD2 (6 bases). The germline V gene encodes CDR1 MNHEY and CDR2 SMNVEV (reference sequence). V was clipped by 11 bases and J by 3 bases, with 15 bases between them. The CDR3 totals 13 residues. CDR3 coding DNA: TGTGCCTTAACGGGGGAGATGACAGATACGCAGTATTTT. Translating gives CALTGEMTDTQYF.

There are a few counts of this clone. This chain connects TRBV14 to TRBJ2-7, with 7 positions matching TRBD1. The CDR3 has 15 residues. Germline V gives CDR1 SGHDN, CDR2 FVKESK. The V and J ends lost 0 bases and 2 bases, in that order; junction bases with no gene match: 4. The CDR3 spells CASSQESGTAYEQYF. CDR3 in DNA: TGTGCCAGCAGCCAAGAGTCCGGGACAGCCTACGAGCAGTACTTC.

The chain links TRBV9 to TRBJ1-3; a weak D match, TRBD1 (5 bases). The V gene lost 3 bases and the J gene lost 0 bases, with 10 bases spanning the gap. Germline V gives CDR1 SGDLS, CDR2 YYNGEE. The CDR3 runs to 15 residues. Here the CDR3 DNA reads TGTGCCAGCAGCGCCAGGGTAGACTCTGGAAACACCATATATTTT. It yields the protein CASSARVDSGNTIYF.

The CDR3 reads CASSSYRIAKNIQYF. In DNA, the CDR3 is TGTGCCAGCAGTTCCTACAGGATAGCCAAAAACATTCAGTACTTC. The chain recombines TRBV27 with TRBJ2-4, with D perhaps TRBD1 (5 bases). Germline V gene data show CDR1 as MNHEY and CDR2 as SMNVEV (reference sequence). The CDR3 is made up of 15 amino acids. Trimming stripped 4 bases from V and 0 bases from J, with 10 bases between.

The chain combines TRBV5-4 with TRBJ2-1; the D gene is possibly TRBD1 (6 bases). Germline V gives CDR1 SGHNT, CDR2 YYREEE (reference sequence). CDR3 length: 17 amino acids. Trimming took off 0 bases at V and 8 bases at J, with 21 bases between the two ends. The CDR3 reads CASSLANTGPISHEQFF. The CDR3 DNA follows: TGTGCCAGCAGCTTGGCCAATACAGGGCCAATTTCTCATGAGCAGTTCTTC.

The chain carries TRBV7-8 and TRBJ2-1; possible D gene TRBD1, 6 bases. This CDR3 contains 15 residues. Germline CDR1 reads SGHVS; CDR2 reads FQNEAQ. V was shortened by 5 bases and J by 6 bases, with 17 bases between the two germline ends. The CDR3, as DNA: TGTGCCAGCAGCATTCCAGGGGTCTTGGGCAATGAGCAGTTCTTC. It yields the protein CASSIPGVLGNEQFF.

The chain is built from TRBV7-8 and TRBJ1-5; D unclear. From germline, CDR1 is SGHVS and CDR2 FQNEAQ. This CDR3 contains 13 residues. The V gene lost 3 bases and the J gene lost 6 bases, with 9 bases spanning the gap. CDR3 bases: TGTGCCAGCAGCTTTGGCGGTGGTCAGCCCCAGCATTTT. It encodes CASSFGGGQPQHF.

This chain joins TRBV4-3 and TRBJ2-5; TRBD1 agrees at 8 bases. V was clipped by 3 bases and J by 4 bases; unmatched bases: 7. CDR1 and CDR2 from the germline V gene are LGHNA and YSLEER. There are 15 residues in the CDR3. CDR3 coding DNA: TGCGCCAGCAGCCATGACGACAGGGGCGTAGAGACCCAGTACTTC. Translation gives CASSHDDRGVETQYF.

The chain is built from TRBV4-3 and TRBJ2-7; TRBD1 agrees at 9 bases. The germline V gene has CDR1 LGHNA and CDR2 YSLEER. The CDR3 totals 14 residues. J gave up 2 bases and V 3 bases, and 2 bases lay outside the gene matches. CDR3 bases: TGCGCCAGCAGCCACGGGACAGGGACCTACGAGCAGTACTTC. Translating it yields CASSHGTGTYEQYF.

The chain is built from TRBV28 and TRBJ1-4; no clear D. Germline assignment: CDR1 MDHEN and CDR2 SYDVKM. The CDR3 spans 17 residues. V was shortened by 5 bases and J by 7 bases, with 23 bases between the two germline ends. This CDR3 is CASSLVSMGRVSEKLFF. CDR3 bases: TGTGCCAGCAGTCTCGTTTCTATGGGGAGAGTAAGTGAAAAACTGTTTTTT.